These T cell receptor beta chains were read from a single sample in a study of blood T cell repertoires in COVID-19. The protocol was immunoSEQ multiplex PCR, while the TCRdb copy is restricted to in-frame clones and leaves out a portion. The data contain about 89,000 clones, roughly 79% of them singletons. What was sequenced was peripheral blood. These receptors all stem from a man aged 65-85 years with acute or convalescent COVID-19. Each CDR3 is given with its conserved first and last residue. Fields, in order: D gene, clone size, V gene, J gene, CDR3 protein, CDR3 DNA. D genes are given only for firm matches. A row's size may be missing; if present it is once, few, many or a size class.

D gene: -; clone size: once; V gene: TRBV6-5; J gene: TRBJ1-5; CDR3 protein: CASSSDRPNQPQHF; CDR3 DNA: TGTGCCAGCAGCTCCGACAGGCCCAATCAGCCCCAGCATTTT
D gene: -; clone size: -; V gene: TRBV5-8; J gene: TRBJ2-6; CDR3 protein: CASRASGANVLTF; CDR3 DNA: TGTGCCAGCAGGGCTTCTGGGGCCAACGTCCTGACTTTC
D gene: -; clone size: -; V gene: TRBV9; J gene: TRBJ2-7; CDR3 protein: CASRGGRRAHYEQYF; CDR3 DNA: TGTGCCAGCAGGGGGGGTAGGCGGGCCCACTACGAGCAGTACTTC
D gene: -; clone size: -; V gene: TRBV6-4; J gene: TRBJ1-1; CDR3 protein: CASSAVEGLNTEAFF; CDR3 DNA: TGTGCCAGCAGTGCCGTGGAGGGATTAAACACTGAAGCTTTCTTT
D gene: TRBD2; clone size: once; V gene: TRBV28; J gene: TRBJ2-1; CDR3 protein: CASQTSGSSYNEQFF; CDR3 DNA: TGTGCCAGCCAAACTAGCGGGAGCTCCTACAATGAGCAGTTCTTC
D gene: -; clone size: -; V gene: TRBV29-1; J gene: TRBJ1-3; CDR3 protein: CSARVTSGNTIYF; CDR3 DNA: TGCAGCGCTCGGGTGACTAGTGGAAACACCATATATTTT
D gene: -; clone size: -; V gene: TRBV5-4; J gene: TRBJ2-1; CDR3 protein: CASSPDLSSYNEQFF; CDR3 DNA: TGTGCCAGCAGCCCGGACTTAAGCTCCTACAATGAGCAGTTCTTC
D gene: -; clone size: -; V gene: TRBV7-2; J gene: TRBJ1-4; CDR3 protein: CASSDRDIANEKLFF; CDR3 DNA: TGTGCCAGCAGCGACCGGGACATAGCAAATGAAAAACTGTTTTTT
D gene: TRBD1; clone size: -; V gene: TRBV7-9; J gene: TRBJ1-4; CDR3 protein: CASSFLGQVNEKLFF; CDR3 DNA: TGTGCCAGCAGCTTCCTTGGACAGGTTAATGAAAAACTGTTTTTT
D gene: -; clone size: -; V gene: TRBV25-1; J gene: TRBJ1-2; CDR3 protein: CASSEFPDGYTF; CDR3 DNA: TGTGCCAGCAGTGAATTTCCAGATGGCTACACCTTC
D gene: TRBD2; clone size: -; V gene: TRBV7-3; J gene: TRBJ2-3; CDR3 protein: CASSLLAGADTQYF; CDR3 DNA: TGTGCCAGCAGCTTGCTAGCGGGGGCTGATACGCAGTATTTT
D gene: -; clone size: -; V gene: TRBV10-3; J gene: TRBJ2-2; CDR3 protein: CAISVRQTNTGELFF; CDR3 DNA: TGTGCCATCAGTGTCCGACAGACGAACACCGGGGAGCTGTTTTTT
D gene: TRBD1; clone size: -; V gene: TRBV7-9; J gene: TRBJ1-2; CDR3 protein: CASSPGGAGDYGYTF; CDR3 DNA: TGTGCCAGCAGCCCAGGGGGCGCAGGGGACTATGGCTACACCTTC
D gene: TRBD2; clone size: once; V gene: TRBV30; J gene: TRBJ2-2; CDR3 protein: CAWTGPLAGKGTGELFF; CDR3 DNA: TGTGCCTGGACGGGCCCCTTAGCGGGAAAGGGCACCGGGGAGCTGTTTTTT
D gene: -; clone size: -; V gene: TRBV30; J gene: TRBJ2-3; CDR3 protein: CAWGGRGYTQYF; CDR3 DNA: TGTGCCTGGGGCGGCCGAGGCTATACGCAGTATTTT
D gene: TRBD1; clone size: -; V gene: TRBV4-1; J gene: TRBJ1-5; CDR3 protein: CASSQEMGQVNQPQHF; CDR3 DNA: TGCGCCAGCAGCCAAGAGATGGGACAGGTTAATCAGCCCCAGCATTTT
D gene: TRBD1; clone size: -; V gene: TRBV27; J gene: TRBJ2-3; CDR3 protein: CASSNPGQGLIDTQYF; CDR3 DNA: TGTGCCAGCAGTAACCCGGGACAGGGGCTAATAGATACGCAGTATTTT
D gene: -; clone size: -; V gene: TRBV6-5; J gene: TRBJ1-6; CDR3 protein: CASSYEPLNSPLHF; CDR3 DNA: TGTGCCAGCAGTTACGAGCCACTTAATTCACCCCTCCACTTT
D gene: -; clone size: -; V gene: TRBV27; J gene: TRBJ2-5; CDR3 protein: CASSSTPTVQETQYF; CDR3 DNA: TGTGCCAGCAGTTCAACTCCGACAGTCCAAGAGACCCAGTACTTC
D gene: TRBD1; clone size: -; V gene: TRBV2; J gene: TRBJ1-5; CDR3 protein: CASSRTGGEFQPQHF; CDR3 DNA: TGTGCCAGCAGCAGGACAGGGGGCGAGTTTCAGCCCCAGCATTTT
D gene: -; clone size: -; V gene: TRBV5-1; J gene: TRBJ2-5; CDR3 protein: CASNLGGLQETQYF; CDR3 DNA: TGCGCCAGCAACTTGGGAGGACTTCAAGAGACCCAGTACTTC
D gene: -; clone size: once; V gene: TRBV5-1; J gene: TRBJ1-3; CDR3 protein: CASSFGDSDSGNTIYF; CDR3 DNA: TGCGCCAGCAGCTTTGGGGACTCCGACTCTGGAAACACCATATATTTT
D gene: TRBD2; clone size: -; V gene: TRBV6-5; J gene: TRBJ2-1; CDR3 protein: CASSYSGGTVNEQFF; CDR3 DNA: TGTGCCAGCAGTTACTCCGGGGGGACGGTCAATGAGCAGTTCTTC
D gene: -; clone size: -; V gene: TRBV19; J gene: TRBJ1-1; CDR3 protein: CASSERVYTEAFF; CDR3 DNA: TGTGCCAGTAGCGAGCGGGTTTACACTGAAGCTTTCTTT
D gene: -; clone size: -; V gene: TRBV7-3; J gene: TRBJ2-1; CDR3 protein: CASSLSGGSSYNEQFF; CDR3 DNA: TGTGCCAGCAGCTTAAGTGGGGGGAGCTCCTACAATGAGCAGTTCTTC
D gene: -; clone size: -; V gene: TRBV6-2/TRBV6-3; J gene: TRBJ2-7; CDR3 protein: CASSYSAGYEQYF; CDR3 DNA: TGTGCCAGCAGTTACTCGGCGGGATACGAGCAGTACTTC
D gene: TRBD1; clone size: -; V gene: TRBV5-1; J gene: TRBJ2-1; CDR3 protein: CASSFNRGVEQFF; CDR3 DNA: TGCGCCAGCAGCTTCAACAGGGGAGTTGAGCAGTTCTTC
D gene: TRBD1; clone size: -; V gene: TRBV2; J gene: TRBJ1-5; CDR3 protein: CASSTRDRNQPQHF; CDR3 DNA: TGTGCCAGCAGTACCCGGGACAGGAATCAGCCCCAGCATTTT
D gene: TRBD1; clone size: -; V gene: TRBV6-6; J gene: TRBJ1-2; CDR3 protein: CASSYYTGTGYGYTF; CDR3 DNA: TGTGCCAGCAGTTATTATACCGGGACAGGGTATGGCTACACCTTC
D gene: TRBD1; clone size: -; V gene: TRBV28; J gene: TRBJ1-3; CDR3 protein: CASSLSLDRTSLSHF; CDR3 DNA: TGTGCCAGCAGTTTGTCCCTGGACAGGACTTCCCTATCCCATTTT
D gene: TRBD1; clone size: few; V gene: TRBV13; J gene: TRBJ1-4; CDR3 protein: CASSPRRGTNEKLFF; CDR3 DNA: TGTGCCAGCAGCCCCCGCAGGGGGACGAATGAAAAACTGTTTTTT
D gene: -; clone size: -; V gene: TRBV2; J gene: TRBJ2-5; CDR3 protein: CASSPGGTQETQYF; CDR3 DNA: TGTGCCAGCAGTCCGGGCGGGACCCAAGAGACCCAGTACTTC
D gene: -; clone size: -; V gene: TRBV7-2; J gene: TRBJ2-3; CDR3 protein: CASSSRITQYF; CDR3 DNA: TGTGCCAGCAGCTCCCGTATTACGCAGTATTTT
D gene: TRBD1; clone size: -; V gene: TRBV24-1; J gene: TRBJ1-5; CDR3 protein: CATQRDRVIGQPQHF; CDR3 DNA: TGTGCCACCCAGCGGGACAGGGTGATCGGTCAGCCCCAGCATTTT
D gene: TRBD1; clone size: -; V gene: TRBV4-2; J gene: TRBJ1-2; CDR3 protein: CASSQFDATGGYGYTF; CDR3 DNA: TGTGCCAGCAGCCAATTTGACGCGACAGGGGGCTATGGCTACACCTTC
D gene: -; clone size: -; V gene: TRBV14; J gene: TRBJ1-5; CDR3 protein: CASSQGNQGPQHF; CDR3 DNA: TGTGCCAGCAGCCAAGGAAATCAGGGGCCCCAGCATTTT
D gene: TRBD1; clone size: -; V gene: TRBV27; J gene: TRBJ1-2; CDR3 protein: CASRQQGANYGYTF; CDR3 DNA: TGTGCCAGCAGACAACAGGGGGCTAACTATGGCTACACCTTC